The 25 T cell receptor beta chains below come from one sample, sequenced in a study of neurological immune-mediated disorders. TCRdb reanalysed the 5' RACE reads using MiXCR and keeps one entry per CDR3 protein. The repertoire holds tens of thousands of distinct CDR3 sequences, with 3% to 3.5% as singletons. Stated time point: longitudinal time-point 1 (baseline). What was sequenced was PBMCs. The origin of the receptors is a woman aged 55-69 years with multiple sclerosis.

This clonotype appeared many times. The chain uses TRBV16 and TRBJ1-1; D unresolved. This CDR3 is 14 amino acids long. Trimming cost V 5 bases and J 1 base, with 11 bases left between them. Germline-derived CDR1 and CDR2 are KGHSY and FQNENV. CDR3 DNA: TGTGCCAGCAGCGACCGGGTACAGAACACTGAAGCTTTCTTT. As protein: CASSDRVQNTEAFF. The variable domain in full, with the rest retrieved from reference TRBV16 and TRBJ1-1, is GEEVAQTPKHLVRGEGQKAKLYCAPIKGHSYVFWYQQVLKNEFKFLISFQNENVFDETGMPKERFSAKCLPNSPCSLEIQATKLEDSAVYFCASSDRVQNTEAFFGQGTRLTVV.

This clonotype was observed at least ten times. The rearrangement joins TRBV5-1 to TRBJ2-5; D possibly corresponds to TRBD2 (5 bases). This CDR3 has 14 residues. V lost 2 bases and J lost 2, with 10 bases in between. Germline loops: CDR1 SGHRS, CDR2 YFSETQ. The CDR3 DNA sequence: TGCGCCAGCAGCTTCGGGGATTCGCAAGAGACCCAGTACTTC. Protein sequence: CASSFGDSQETQYF.

This clonotype has a count of ten or more. In DNA form, the CDR3 reads TGCGCCAGCAGCTGGACAGGGGGCAAGGATCAGCCCCAGCATTTT. Protein: CASSWTGGKDQPQHF. The chain recombines TRBV5-1 with TRBJ1-5; 11 bases are shared with TRBD1. Trimming took 3 bases from V and 5 from J; bases not matched to a gene: 4. Germline CDR1 SGHRS, CDR2 YFSETQ. The CDR3 runs to 15 residues.

This clonotype was recorded many times. The chain joins TRBV13 to TRBJ2-7, with 9 nucleotides matching TRBD1. Germline loops: CDR1 PRHDT, CDR2 FYEKMQ (reference sequence). V trimming: 4 bases; J trimming: 0 bases; junction bases outside the gene matches: 4. This CDR3 region has 15 residues. In DNA, the CDR3 is TGTGCCAGCAGCTCACCGGGACAGGGCTCCTACGAGCAGTACTTC. Protein: CASSSPGQGSYEQYF.

Ten or more counts support this clonotype. The J gene is TRBJ2-1, the V gene TRBV7-6; D remains ambiguous. V was shortened by 5 bases and J by 6 bases, with 11 bases between the two germline ends. CDR3 length equals 13 residues. CDR1 is SGHVS, CDR2 FNYEAQ, per germline. The CDR3 sequence is CASSTNDFNEQFF. The CDR3 DNA follows: TGTGCCAGCAGCACAAACGATTTCAATGAGCAGTTCTTC.

This clonotype showed up many times. This sequence joins TRBV20-1 and TRBJ2-2; possibly TRBD1 for D (5 bases). This CDR3 contains 13 residues. The germline V and J ends were trimmed by 3 bases and 6 bases, with 11 bases remaining between them. From germline, CDR1 is DFQATT and CDR2 SNEGSKA (reference sequence). This CDR3 is CSASQRGPGELFF. CDR3 bases: TGCAGTGCTAGTCAAAGGGGCCCCGGGGAGCTGTTTTTT.

This clonotype was recorded many times. The chain uses TRBV10-3 and TRBJ1-5, with 7 nucleotides matching TRBD1. V dropped 7 bases and J dropped 1; count of bases not matched to a gene: 4. CDR3 length: 14 residues. The germline V gene has CDR1 ENHRY and CDR2 SYGVKD. Written as DNA, the CDR3 is TGTGCCATCAAGGGGACAGACAGCAATCAGCCCCAGCATTTT. Translated: CAIKGTDSNQPQHF.

This clonotype was seen ten or more times. The chain has TRBV13 and TRBJ2-1; 7 bases fit TRBD1. CDR1 is PRHDT, CDR2 FYEKMQ, per germline (reference sequence). V lost 5 bases to trimming and J lost 4 bases; unmatched junction nucleotides: 11. The CDR3 sequence is 16 residues long. CDR3 region: CASSPRDRFIYNEQFF. In nucleotides, the CDR3 is TGTGCCAGCAGCCCGAGGGACAGATTTATATACAATGAGCAGTTCTTC.

This clonotype was detected many times. J is TRBJ1-5 and V is TRBV20-1; TRBD1 matches at 8 bases. CDR1 is DFQATT, CDR2 SNEGSKA, per germline (reference sequence). The length of the CDR3 is 13 residues. With V trimmed by 2 bases and J by 6 bases, 3 bases remained unmatched. This CDR3 reads CSARTGGVQPQHF. In DNA form, the CDR3 reads TGCAGTGCTAGAACAGGGGGAGTTCAGCCCCAGCATTTT.

This clonotype has ten or more counts. This chain links TRBV20-1 with TRBJ2-7; D might be TRBD1 (6 bases). The germline V gene encodes CDR1 DFQATT and CDR2 SNEGSKA (reference sequence). The CDR3 covers 12 residues. The V end lost 6 bases, the J end lost 3 bases, and 12 bases lay between the germline ends. CDR3 region: CSATGTNYEQYF. The CDR3 region has the DNA TGCAGTGCCACCGGGACAAACTACGAGCAGTACTTC.

The chain couples TRBV15 to TRBJ1-5; 7 bases are a match to TRBD1. Losses at the gene ends were 3 bases for V and 7 bases for J; bases not matched to a gene: 3. The V gene's germline CDR1 is LNHNV and CDR2 YYDKDF (reference sequence). The CDR3 is 13 amino acids. CDR3 DNA: TGTGCCACCAGCAGTAACAGGGGACAGCCCCAGCATTTT. This sequence encodes CATSSNRGQPQHF. Full variable domain (missing parts from reference TRBV15 and TRBJ1-5): DAMVIQNPRYQVTQFGKPVTLSCSQTLNHNVMYWYQQKSSQAPKLLFHYYDKDFNNEADTPDNFQSRRPNTSFCFLDIRSPGLGDTAMYLCATSSNRGQPQHFGDGTRLSIL.

This clonotype was picked up many times. The chain uses TRBV7-6 and TRBJ2-7; D tentatively fits TRBD1 or TRBD2 (6 bases each). CDR1 and CDR2 (germline): SGHVS, FNYEAQ. Trimming removed 6 bases at V and 3 bases at J, with 18 bases between. The CDR3 has 15 residues. CDR3 region: CASSRDGGPDYEQYF. For the CDR3, the DNA is TGTGCCAGCAGTCGAGACGGGGGCCCCGACTACGAGCAGTACTTC. The full variable domain, in which reference TRBV7-6 and TRBJ2-7 provide the parts outside the CDR3, is GAGVSQSPRYKVTKRGQDVALRCDPISGHVSLYWYRQALGQGPEFLTYFNYEAQQDKSGLPNDRFSAERPEGSISTLTIQRTEQRDSAMYRCASSRDGGPDYEQYFGPGTRLTVT.

This clonotype was detected only a few times. A much more abundant neighbour one base away suggests this may be a read error. The chain joins TRBV7-6 to TRBJ2-2, with 7 bases lining up with TRBD1. This CDR3 is 13 amino acids long. Per the germline V gene, CDR1 is SGHVS and CDR2 is FNYEAQ. Written as DNA, the CDR3 is TGTGCCAGCAGCCGACAGGGCACCGGGGCGCTGTTTTTT. This translates into CASSRQGTGALFF.

The V gene is TRBV7-8, the J gene TRBJ1-1; 10 bases are shared with TRBD1. V was clipped by 2 bases and J by 5 bases; unmatched bases: 8. The CDR3 contains 16 residues. Germline assignment: CDR1 SGHVS and CDR2 FQNEAQ. CDR3 sequence (DNA): TGTGCCAGCAGCTTATCAGGGACAGGGGTTGGTACTGAAGCTTTCTTT. The encoded protein is CASSLSGTGVGTEAFF.

This clonotype was detected ten times or more. This sequence joins TRBV6-5 and TRBJ1-3; D uncertain. The CDR3 has 13 amino acids. The germline V gene encodes CDR1 MNHEY and CDR2 SVGAGI. V lost 6 bases to trimming and J lost 2 bases, with 8 bases between them. DNA for the CDR3: TGTGCCAGCAGGCGGCCCCCTGGAAACACCATATATTTT. Protein product: CASRRPPGNTIYF.

The chain joins TRBV7-6 to TRBJ2-7; unclear D gene. The CDR3 is made up of 14 amino acids. Germline loops: CDR1 SGHVS, CDR2 FNYEAQ. Deletions cut 3 bases from V and 1 base from J, with 10 bases between. CDR3 DNA: TGTGCCAGCAGCTTGAGGCTGGGATCCTACGAGCAGTACTTC. Residues: CASSLRLGSYEQYF.

This clonotype was seen at least ten times. CDR3 sequence reads: CSAVGQSYNSPLHF. CDR3 sequence (DNA): TGCAGTGCTGTAGGACAGTCTTATAATTCACCCCTCCACTTT. The rearrangement links TRBV20-1 to TRBJ1-6, with D perhaps TRBD1 (6 bases). This CDR3 region has 14 residues. Trimming took off 5 bases at V and 4 bases at J, with 12 bases between the two ends. The germline V gene encodes CDR1 DFQATT and CDR2 SNEGSKA (reference sequence).

This clonotype was observed at least ten times. The chain employs TRBV7-9 and TRBJ2-7; 7 bases are a match to TRBD2. Germline values: CDR1 SEHNR, CDR2 FQNEAQ (reference sequence). The J segment lost 0 bases and the V segment lost 5 bases, leaving 13 bases of the junction unmatched. The CDR3 consists of 17 residues. The CDR3 here is CASSHGGGRPSSYEQYF. In DNA form, the CDR3 reads TGTGCCAGCAGCCATGGGGGGGGACGTCCGAGCTCCTACGAGCAGTACTTC.

The table lists this clonotype with many counts. The J gene is TRBJ1-1, the V gene TRBV4-1; TRBD1 matches 8 bases. Germline CDR1 and CDR2: MGHRA and YSYEKL. Trimming removed 4 bases from V and 1 base from J; junction bases left unmatched: 8. This CDR3 has 16 amino acids. CDR3 loop: CASSRSQGGANTEAFF. Here the CDR3 DNA reads TGCGCCAGCAGCCGGTCACAGGGGGGGGCGAACACTGAAGCTTTCTTT.

In its sample, this clonotype was seen a few times. The gene calls are TRBV6-6 and TRBJ1-1; a weak D match, TRBD1 (5 bases). This CDR3 has 14 residues. V gave up 7 bases and J gave up 1 base, with 13 bases separating them. CDR1 and CDR2 from the germline V gene are MNHNY and SVGAGI (reference sequence). CDR3: CASTTAGTNTEAFF. CDR3 nucleotides: TGTGCCAGCACCACAGCAGGGACGAACACTGAAGCTTTCTTT.

Concerning this clonotype itself: A read error is possible here, since a much larger clone lies one base away. The missing conserved phenylalanine or tryptophan at the end of this CDR3 makes a read error likely. The gene calls are TRBV7-9 and TRBJ2-5; D call uncertain. V lost 3 bases and J 1 base, leaving 6 bases between the germline ends. The germline V gene has CDR1 SEHNR and CDR2 FQNEAQ (reference sequence). CDR3 length: 13 amino acids. The CDR3 here is CASSLRPQETQYC. CDR3 DNA sequence: TGTGCCAGCAGCTTGAGGCCCCAAGAGACCCAGTACTGC.

This clonotype occurred many times. The V gene is TRBV6-5, the J gene TRBJ2-2; TRBD2 agrees at 12 bases. The CDR3 has 15 amino acids. Germline lookup yields CDR1 MNHEY and CDR2 SVGAGI. V was clipped by 6 bases and J by 7 bases; unmatched bases: 6. DNA for the CDR3: TGTGCCAGCAGCCTAGCGGGGGGGAAGTTCGGGGAGCTGTTTTTT. It is translated as CASSLAGGKFGELFF.

In this sample, this clonotype turned up many times. The chain has TRBV3-1 and TRBJ1-1; D gene uncertain. V lost 1 base to trimming and J lost 8 bases, with 11 bases between them. Per germline, CDR1 LGHDT and CDR2 YNNKEL (reference sequence). This CDR3 region has 13 residues. CDR3 in amino acids: CASSQVTNGEAFF. CDR3 DNA sequence: TGTGCCAGCAGCCAAGTTACAAATGGGGAAGCTTTCTTT.

This clonotype was found many times. The V and J genes are TRBV18 and TRBJ1-5; 9 nucleotides align to TRBD1. Trimming took 6 bases from V and 1 from J; bases not matched to a gene: 7. The CDR3 runs to 16 residues. CDR1 and CDR2 from the germline V gene are KGHSH and LQKENI. CDR3 sequence (DNA): TGTGCCAGCTCCCTGGGACAGGGAAGGAGCAATCAGCCCCAGCATTTT. It is translated as CASSLGQGRSNQPQHF.

Worth noting for this clonotype: This may stem from a read error, because a much larger clone lies one nucleotide away. The chain uses TRBV20-1 and TRBJ2-7, with a weak D call TRBD1 (7 bases). The CDR3 is 14 amino acids. V lost 5 bases and J 3 bases, leaving 17 bases between the germline ends. In germline, CDR1 is DFQATT, CDR2 SNEGSKA (reference sequence). This CDR3 is CSAGAGGPFYEQYF. In nucleotides, the CDR3 is TGCAGTGCTGGAGCAGGGGGGCCTTTCTACGAGCAGTACTTC.